Following are 4 T cell receptor beta chains from one sample sequenced in a study of T cell changes during pregnancy in multiple sclerosis. Only in-frame clones appear in the TCRdb table, and some are missing; sequencing was by immunoSEQ multiplex PCR. The data show some 74,000 clones, more than 90% seen once. The material was peripheral blood, obtained after pregnancy. These receptors all come from a female donor in good health, enrolled as a control in a pregnancy study.

The chain joins TRBV28 to TRBJ2-7; no reliable D call. This CDR3 region has 13 residues. CDR1 and CDR2 from the germline V gene are MDHEN and SYDVKM. Trimming shortened V by 4 bases and J by 2 bases, and 9 bases separated the two germline ends. The CDR3 protein is CASSYPSAYEQYF. CDR3 nucleotide sequence: TGTGCCAGCAGTTACCCGTCAGCCTACGAGCAGTACTTC. The full variable domain, in which reference TRBV28 and TRBJ2-7 provide the parts outside the CDR3, is DVKVTQSSRYLVKRTGEKVFLECVQDMDHENMFWYRQDPGLGLRLIYFSYDVKMKEKGDIPEGYSVSREKKERFSLILESASTNQTSMYLCASSYPSAYEQYFGPGTRLTVT.

The chain uses TRBV2 and TRBJ2-5; 11 bases align to TRBD2. From germline, CDR1 is SNHLY and CDR2 FYNNEI. J was trimmed by 0 bases and V by 9 bases; bases with no gene match: 12. The CDR3 is 17 residues long. In DNA form, the CDR3 reads TGTGCCAGGGGGGGTGCTAGCGGGAGGCCGGACCAAGAGACCCAGTACTTC. It yields the protein CARGGASGRPDQETQYF.

The V call is TRBV19, the J call TRBJ1-2; possibly TRBD1 for D (6 bases). From germline, CDR1 is LNHDA and CDR2 SQIVND (reference sequence). This CDR3 has 14 amino acids. Trimming left V 5 bases short and J 6 bases short, with 16 bases between. The CDR3 DNA follows: TGTGCCAGTAGTTCTCGTATAGGGGGTCATGGCTACACCTTC. Translation gives CASSSRIGGHGYTF.

The chain joins TRBV4-1 to TRBJ2-7; D remains ambiguous. V lost 2 bases and J lost 3, with 14 bases in between. The germline V gene encodes CDR1 MGHRA and CDR2 YSYEKL. The CDR3 runs 15 residues. The CDR3 spells CASSQPGLKLYEQYF. The CDR3 DNA sequence: TGCGCCAGCAGCCAACCCGGGTTAAAACTCTACGAGCAGTACTTC.